A selection of T cell receptor beta chains follows, all from one sample in a study of blood T cell repertoires in COVID-19. The protocol was immunoSEQ multiplex PCR, while the TCRdb copy is restricted to in-frame clones and leaves out a portion. This table holds roughly 150,000 clones, roughly 77% found once. Source material: peripheral blood. These TCRs come from a human donor in a cohort sampled during active COVID-19. The CDR3 runs from the conserved cysteine through the conserved F or W.

V	J	CDR3
TRBV19	TRBJ2-1	CASSINLDLGGHEQFF
TRBV29-1	TRBJ2-7	CSAVGGTYEQYF
TRBV19	TRBJ2-3	CASTQGQGYSTDTQYF
TRBV18	TRBJ2-3	CASSPGRVVDTQYF
TRBV2	TRBJ2-3	CASRLTSGGSTDTQYF
TRBV7-9	TRBJ2-7	CASTESSYEQYF
TRBV6-5	TRBJ2-2	CASSTGTYNTGELFF
TRBV7-9	TRBJ1-3	CASSFVGQLLGNTIYF
TRBV19	TRBJ1-1	CASQTLQGRNTEAFF
TRBV7-2	TRBJ1-2	CASSLRTGAPYGYTF
TRBV4-1	TRBJ2-7	CASSSQGSHEQYF
TRBV27	TRBJ1-4	CASSIRQGDEKLFF
TRBV21-1	TRBJ2-7	CASRVPPHREQYF
TRBV7-2	TRBJ2-1	CASSLASHQGEQFF
TRBV6-1	TRBJ2-3	CASSERTGVPDTQYF
TRBV28	TRBJ1-5	CASVRARRGNQPQHF
TRBV7-9	TRBJ1-1	CASSARVTQEAFF
TRBV5-1	TRBJ2-1	CASRLAGVINNEQFF
TRBV9	TRBJ2-2	CASSVVSGAGELFF
TRBV19	TRBJ2-7	CASSIALSSGPSYEQYF
TRBV6-5	TRBJ2-7	CASKDRPQTYEQYF
TRBV7-2	TRBJ1-1	CASSPSLYTEAFF
TRBV5-1	TRBJ2-7	CASSGTGVFSAREQYF
TRBV7-9	TRBJ1-1	CASSLVGGSFTEAFF
TRBV7-9	TRBJ1-5	CASSLSTGTAYQPQHF
TRBV5-6	TRBJ2-3	CASSPGTSGSLTYTQYF
TRBV10-2	TRBJ1-6	CASTAGARNSPLHF
TRBV3-1/TRBV3-2	TRBJ1-5	CASSPGQISNQPQHF
TRBV7-3	TRBJ2-5	CASSLNPGGETQYF
TRBV19	TRBJ2-3	CASMASGTDTQYF
TRBV6-5	TRBJ2-3	CASSYGPSGGSDTQYF
TRBV6-2/TRBV6-3	TRBJ2-3	CASSSPRGRDTQYF
TRBV4-3	TRBJ1-2	CASSQRPGISNYGYTF
TRBV5-1	TRBJ2-5	CASSAGTSGRAGQETQYF
TRBV3-1/TRBV3-2	TRBJ2-1	CASSPQGGWNEQFF
TRBV6-1	TRBJ2-1	CASSEWASGTNNEQFF
TRBV9	TRBJ1-2	CASSVVPDINYGYTF
TRBV7-2	TRBJ2-7	CASSLNGGYEQYF
TRBV29-1	TRBJ2-7	CSVGNRGHEQYF
TRBV6-5	TRBJ2-7	CASSSPSTVGYEQYF
TRBV10-3	TRBJ2-7	CAISGGLAGVEQYF
TRBV10-3	TRBJ1-2	CATTTGTGVDYTF
TRBV3-1/TRBV3-2	TRBJ2-5	CASRIGGGAQETQYF
TRBV10-1	TRBJ2-2	CASSEMDSGELFF
TRBV11-2	TRBJ2-5	CASRRQGDETQYF
TRBV7-2	TRBJ2-5	CASSQTGRGRETQYF
TRBV6-5	TRBJ2-1	CASSPDINEQFF
TRBV29-1	TRBJ1-2	CSVARKTGGNYGYTF
TRBV4-3	TRBJ1-1	CASSQGPDRMNTEAFF
TRBV6-5	TRBJ1-2	CASSRDRQYGYTF
TRBV7-2	TRBJ2-3	CASILLGTETLTDTQYF
TRBV29-1	TRBJ2-7	CSVEENRGNEQYF
TRBV9	TRBJ2-2	CASRAGTANTGELFF
TRBV6-5	TRBJ2-7	CACQRWAYEQYF